Reported below is one T cell receptor beta chain. Its target is not known. This sample is drawn from a study of cytotoxic CD8 clonotypes in ibrutinib-treated CLL. Findings and limits, study-wide: Sustained-remission and progressing patients had unequal sampling times.

Trimming shortened V by 5 bases and J by 7 bases, and 12 bases separated the two germline ends. Germline V CDR1 and CDR2: GTSNPN, SVGIG (reference sequence). The CDR3 runs to 12 residues. The planned depth of sequencing spanned 1 in 200,000 to 1 in 1 million T cells. Assay: immunoSEQ multiplex PCR; the TCRdb copy retains only in-frame clones and omits some. The table shows more than 110,000 clones, with about 78% occurring only once. Investigators sourced approximately 1.8 micrograms of genomic DNA from cryopreserved PBMCs for TCR beta libraries. This rearrangement joins TRBV30 to TRBJ2-1; possibly TRBD2 for D (6 bases). The TCR comes from a human donor with chronic lymphocytic leukemia. The sequences come from PBMCs, collected after 24 months of ibrutinib treatment. CDR3 in amino acids: CAWEIGGNEQFF. CDR3 DNA: TGTGCCTGGGAAATCGGGGGAAATGAGCAGTTCTTC.